The 6 T cell receptor beta chains below all came from one sample that was sequenced in a study of blood T cell repertoires in COVID-19. Sequenced by immunoSEQ multiplex PCR; TCRdb stores in-frame clones only, minus some. The sample includes approximately 190,000 clones, over 75% seen only once; the top ten take around 5.7%. The specimen was peripheral blood. The receptors stem from a man older than 75 with acute or convalescent COVID-19.

The rearrangement links TRBV11-3 to TRBJ2-5, with 7 bases matching TRBD2. The germline gives CDR1 SGHNT, CDR2 YENEEA. The junction had 8 bases not matched to a gene; V was cut back by 5 bases and J by 5 bases. This CDR3 contains 14 residues. In DNA form, the CDR3 reads TGTGCCAGCAGCCCCTCGGGGGGATGGGAGACCCAGTACTTC. The encoded protein is CASSPSGGWETQYF.

The chain has TRBV9 and TRBJ2-2, with unresolved D. The germline CDR1 and CDR2 sequences are SGDLS and YYNGEE. CDR3 size: 14 residues. The germline V and J ends were trimmed by 0 bases and 1 base, with 4 bases remaining between them. Here the CDR3 reads CASSVGENTGELFF. CDR3 DNA: TGTGCCAGCAGCGTAGGAGAGAACACCGGGGAGCTGTTTTTT.

The gene calls are TRBV7-2 and TRBJ2-3; D is perhaps TRBD1 (5 bases). Germline lookup yields CDR1 SGHTA and CDR2 FQGNSA. The CDR3 has 13 residues. V was shortened by 5 bases and J by 2 bases, with 8 bases between the two germline ends. CDR3 in amino acids: CASSDSITDTQYF. The CDR3 nucleotides read TGTGCCAGCAGCGACAGTATCACAGATACGCAGTATTTT.

The CDR3 spells CASTLGGDNQPQHF. Written as DNA, the CDR3 is TGTGCCAGCACGTTGGGCGGGGACAATCAGCCCCAGCATTTT. The V call is TRBV6-4, the J call TRBJ1-5, with D hard to call. V was shortened by 7 bases and J by 3 bases, with 13 bases between the two germline ends. Per germline, CDR1 MRHNA and CDR2 SNTAGT. This CDR3 is 14 amino acids long.

The chain recombines TRBV29-1 with TRBJ2-2, with 11 bases lining up with TRBD1. The germline V gene has CDR1 SQVTM and CDR2 ANQGSEA. V was clipped by 1 base and J by 7 bases; unmatched bases: 11. The CDR3 totals 17 residues. The CDR3 DNA reads as TGCAGCGTTGAAGGGGTGCAGGACAGGGGGCATGTCGGGGAGCTGTTTTTT. This gives the protein CSVEGVQDRGHVGELFF.

V and J are TRBV7-8 and TRBJ1-5; D is possibly TRBD1 (6 bases). V shed 3 bases and J shed 3 bases, with 15 bases lying between them. There are 16 residues in the CDR3. CDR1 SGHVS and CDR2 FQNEAQ come from the germline V gene. The CDR3 sequence: CASSLRSRGNNQPQHF. The CDR3 DNA reads TGTGCCAGCAGCTTGCGTTCCAGGGGAAACAATCAGCCCCAGCATTTT.